One and the same sample provided the 13 T cell receptor beta chains below, sequenced in a study of PD-1 blockade in classical Hodgkin lymphoma. TCRdb's copy holds only in-frame clones and misses some; the assay was immunoSEQ multiplex PCR. The repertoire holds several thousand clones, with about four fifths as singletons. Time point in this sample: cycle 4 day 1 (C4D1), after five to seven weeks of nivolumab. Each patient relapsed following autologous stem cell transplantation, and prior brentuximab vedotin exposure differed. Specimen: peripheral blood mononuclear cells (PBMCs), collected before the fourth cycle of nivolumab. These receptors originate from a human donor with classical Hodgkin lymphoma.

The chain carries TRBV19 and TRBJ2-7; the match to TRBD2 covers 11 bases. The CDR3 has 15 residues. CDR1 LNHDA and CDR2 SQIVND come from the germline V gene (reference sequence). V dropped 7 bases and J dropped 3; count of bases not matched to a gene: 8. The CDR3 coding sequence is TGTGCCAGTACCCTGACTAGCGGGACCTACTACGAGCAGTACTTC. Encoded protein: CASTLTSGTYYEQYF.

V gene TRBV27 combines with J gene TRBJ1-5; D unresolved. V lost 3 bases to trimming and J lost 7 bases, with 13 bases between them. CDR1 MNHEY and CDR2 SMNVEV come from the germline V gene (reference sequence). The CDR3 is 14 residues long. As DNA, the CDR3 is TGTGCCAGCAGTTTCGTGGGAATAGAGCAGCCCCAGCATTTT. This codes for CASSFVGIEQPQHF.

The chain is built from TRBV30 and TRBJ1-5; D is ambiguous. Germline loops: CDR1 GTSNPN, CDR2 SVGIG (reference sequence). The V gene lost 3 bases and the J gene lost 4 bases, with 10 bases spanning the gap. The CDR3 totals 13 residues. This chain's CDR3 is CAWSPGGNQPQHF. The CDR3, as DNA: TGTGCCTGGAGCCCCGGCGGGAATCAGCCCCAGCATTTT.

This chain uses TRBV18 with TRBJ1-2; no clear D gene. This CDR3 has 15 amino acids. Looked up from germline, CDR1 is KGHSH and CDR2 is LQKENI. Trimming pared 1 base from V and 0 bases from J, leaving 9 bases between. CDR3 amino acids: CASSPRADPNYGYTF. The CDR3 DNA reads as TGTGCCAGCTCACCACGCGCAGACCCTAACTATGGCTACACCTTC.

V gene TRBV10-1 combines with J gene TRBJ2-1, with a weak D call TRBD1 (5 bases). Germline V gene sequence: CDR1 WNHNN, CDR2 SYGVQD (reference sequence). The ends were cut back, 4 bases at V and 2 bases at J, with 9 bases in the middle. The CDR3 covers 14 residues. The CDR3 is CASSAGQAYNEQFF. The CDR3 DNA is TGCGCCAGCAGTGCAGGGCAGGCCTACAATGAGCAGTTCTTC.

This clone was recorded only once. The rearrangement links TRBV7-4 to TRBJ2-7; TRBD2 aligns across 10 bases. CDR1 is SGHVT, CDR2 SQSDAQ, per germline. The V gene end was trimmed by 4 bases and the J gene end by 5 bases; junction bases not matched to a gene: 11. This CDR3 contains 16 residues. The CDR3 region has the DNA TGTGCCAGCAGCTCCCTAGGCCTAGCGGGGGTAGACGAGCAGTACTTC. Its protein product is CASSSLGLAGVDEQYF.

The chain uses TRBV11-2 and TRBJ2-2; TRBD2 aligns across 9 bases. With 1 base clipped from V and 5 bases from J, the junction kept 2 bases outside the gene matches. The V gene's germline CDR1 is SGHAT and CDR2 FQNNGV. CDR3 length equals 15 residues. As DNA, the CDR3 is TGTGCCAGCAGCTTAGCAGCGGGAGGTACCGGGGAGCTGTTTTTT. It is translated as CASSLAAGGTGELFF.

V gene TRBV25-1 combines with J gene TRBJ2-3, with D possibly matching TRBD2 (6 bases). Trimming removed 2 bases at V and 4 bases at J, with 10 bases between. This CDR3 region has 14 residues. Looked up from germline, CDR1 is MGHDK and CDR2 is SYGVNS. The CDR3 DNA is TGTGCCAGCAGTGAACACGGGAGCGCAGATACGCAGTATTTT. Protein: CASSEHGSADTQYF.

The chain is built from TRBV4-1 and TRBJ2-6; D is possibly TRBD1 (7 bases). V lost 3 bases to trimming and J lost 0 bases, with 18 bases between them. The CDR3 covers 19 residues. The germline CDR1 and CDR2 sequences are MGHRA and YSYEKL. The CDR3 DNA reads as TGCGCCAGCAGCCAGGCGGACAGGAGGGGCAACTCTGGGGCCAACGTCCTGACTTTC. Its protein product is CASSQADRRGNSGANVLTF.

The gene calls are TRBV7-8 and TRBJ2-1; 11 bases align to TRBD2. This CDR3 contains 16 residues. Germline values: CDR1 SGHVS, CDR2 FQNEAQ. The junction had 2 bases not matched to a gene; V was cut back by 1 base and J by 3 bases. CDR3 sequence (DNA): TGTGCCAGCAGCTTAGGGGGACTAGCGGACTACAATGAGCAGTTCTTC. The encoded protein is CASSLGGLADYNEQFF.

The rearrangement joins TRBV19 to TRBJ1-4, with D unresolved. Germline CDR1 is LNHDA and CDR2 is SQIVND (reference sequence). This CDR3 region has 14 residues. V lost 7 bases, J lost 2 bases, and 11 bases lay in between. This CDR3 is CASTRGGTNEKLFF. The CDR3, as DNA: TGTGCCAGTACCCGTGGAGGGACTAATGAAAAACTGTTTTTT.

The chain has TRBV4-2 and TRBJ1-2; unclear D gene. Per the germline V gene, CDR1 is LGHNA and CDR2 is YNFKEQ. V was shortened by 0 bases and J by 4 bases, with 12 bases between the two germline ends. This CDR3 is built from 15 residues. CDR3 sequence reads: CASSQDKERSYGYTF. CDR3 DNA: TGTGCCAGCAGCCAAGATAAGGAGCGGTCCTATGGCTACACCTTC.

The chain joins TRBV19 to TRBJ1-5, with a weak D call TRBD1 (5 bases). Looked up from germline, CDR1 is LNHDA and CDR2 is SQIVND (reference sequence). Trimming pared 5 bases from V and 6 bases from J, leaving 14 bases between. The CDR3 totals 14 residues. The CDR3 DNA is TGTGCCAGTAGTTTCGGCTCGGGGGGTCAGCCCCAGCATTTT. Amino acids: CASSFGSGGQPQHF. The full variable domain, rest sourced from reference TRBV19 and TRBJ1-5, is DGGITQSPKYLFRKEGQNVTLSCEQNLNHDAMYWYRQDPGQGLRLIYYSQIVNDFQKGDIAEGYSVSREKKESFPLTVTSAQKNPTAFYLCASSFGSGGQPQHFGDGTRLSIL.